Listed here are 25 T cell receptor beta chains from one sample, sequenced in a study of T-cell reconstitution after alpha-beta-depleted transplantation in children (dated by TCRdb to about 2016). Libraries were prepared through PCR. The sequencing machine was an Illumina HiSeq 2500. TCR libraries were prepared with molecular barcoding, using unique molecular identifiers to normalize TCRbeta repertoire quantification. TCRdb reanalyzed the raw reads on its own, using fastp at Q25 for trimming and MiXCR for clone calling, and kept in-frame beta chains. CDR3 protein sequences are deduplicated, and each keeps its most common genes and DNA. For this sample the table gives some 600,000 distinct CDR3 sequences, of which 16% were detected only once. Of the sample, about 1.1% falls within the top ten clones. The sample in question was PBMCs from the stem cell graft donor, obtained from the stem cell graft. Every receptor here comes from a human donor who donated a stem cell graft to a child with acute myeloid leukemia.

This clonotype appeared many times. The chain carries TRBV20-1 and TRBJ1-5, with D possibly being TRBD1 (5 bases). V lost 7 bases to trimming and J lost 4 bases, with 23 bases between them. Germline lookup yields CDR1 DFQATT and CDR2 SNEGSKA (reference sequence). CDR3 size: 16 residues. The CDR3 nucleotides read TGCAGTGTTCCGAACCGGGACGGCTCCAGAAATCAGCCCCAGCATTTT. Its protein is CSVPNRDGSRNQPQHF.

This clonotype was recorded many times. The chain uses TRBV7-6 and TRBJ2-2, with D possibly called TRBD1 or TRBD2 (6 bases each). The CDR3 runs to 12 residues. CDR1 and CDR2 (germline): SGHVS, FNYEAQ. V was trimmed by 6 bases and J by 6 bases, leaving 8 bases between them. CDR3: CASSGGPGELFF. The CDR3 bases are TGTGCCAGCAGTGGGGGGCCCGGGGAGCTGTTTTTT.

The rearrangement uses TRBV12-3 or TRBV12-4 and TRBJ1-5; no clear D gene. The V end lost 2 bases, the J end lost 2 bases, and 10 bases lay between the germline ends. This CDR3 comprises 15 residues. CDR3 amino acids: CASSLQAGGNQPQHF. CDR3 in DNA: TGTGCCAGCAGTTTACAGGCGGGAGGCAATCAGCCCCAGCATTTT.

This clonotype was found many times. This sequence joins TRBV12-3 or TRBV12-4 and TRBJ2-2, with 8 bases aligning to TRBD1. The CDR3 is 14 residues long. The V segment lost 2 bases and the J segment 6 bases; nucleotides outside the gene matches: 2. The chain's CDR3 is CASSLQGASGELFF. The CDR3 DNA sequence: TGTGCCAGCAGTTTACAGGGGGCGTCCGGGGAGCTGTTTTTT.

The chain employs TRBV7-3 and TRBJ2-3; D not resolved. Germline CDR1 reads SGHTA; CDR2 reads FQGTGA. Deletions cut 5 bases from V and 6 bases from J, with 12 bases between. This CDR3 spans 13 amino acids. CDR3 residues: CASSNSRSDTQYF. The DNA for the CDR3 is TGTGCCAGCAGCAATTCCCGATCGGATACGCAGTATTTT.

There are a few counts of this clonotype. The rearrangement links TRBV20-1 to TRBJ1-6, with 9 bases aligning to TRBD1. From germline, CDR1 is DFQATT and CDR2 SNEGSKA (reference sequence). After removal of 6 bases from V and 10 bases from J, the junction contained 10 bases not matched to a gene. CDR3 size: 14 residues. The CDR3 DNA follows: TGCAGTGCGCGCAAGGGACAGGGTTTCTCACCCCTCCACTTT. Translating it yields CSARKGQGFSPLHF.

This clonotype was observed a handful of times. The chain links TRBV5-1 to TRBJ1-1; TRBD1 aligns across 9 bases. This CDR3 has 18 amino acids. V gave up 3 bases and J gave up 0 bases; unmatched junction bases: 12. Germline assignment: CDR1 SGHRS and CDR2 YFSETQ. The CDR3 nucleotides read TGCGCCAGCAGCTCCGGGACAGGGCAGTTAAGAATGAACACTGAAGCTTTCTTT. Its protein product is CASSSGTGQLRMNTEAFF.

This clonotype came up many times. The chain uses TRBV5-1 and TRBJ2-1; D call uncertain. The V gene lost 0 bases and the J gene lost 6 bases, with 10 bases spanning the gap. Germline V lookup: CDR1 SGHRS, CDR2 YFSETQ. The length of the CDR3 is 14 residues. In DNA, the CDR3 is TGCGCCAGCAGCTTGGGTATAGTAGGCAATGAGCAGTTCTTC. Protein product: CASSLGIVGNEQFF.

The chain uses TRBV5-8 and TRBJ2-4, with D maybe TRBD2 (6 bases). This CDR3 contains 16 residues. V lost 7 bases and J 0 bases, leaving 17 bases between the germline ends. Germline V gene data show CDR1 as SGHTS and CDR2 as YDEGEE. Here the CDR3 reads CASGHLRDLAKNIQYF. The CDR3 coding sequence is TGTGCCAGCGGCCACCTCCGGGACTTAGCCAAAAACATTCAGTACTTC.

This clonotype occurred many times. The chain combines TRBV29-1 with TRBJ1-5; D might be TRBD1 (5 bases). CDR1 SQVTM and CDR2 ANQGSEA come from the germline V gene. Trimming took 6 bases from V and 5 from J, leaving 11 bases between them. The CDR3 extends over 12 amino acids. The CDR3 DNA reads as TGCAGCGTACTAGGGACGGATCAGCCCCAGCATTTT. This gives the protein CSVLGTDQPQHF. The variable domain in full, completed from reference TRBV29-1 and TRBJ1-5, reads SAVISQKPSRDICQRGTSLTIQCQVDSQVTMMFWYRQQPGQSLTLIATANQGSEATYESGFVIDKFPISRPNLTFSTLTVSNMSPEDSSIYLCSVLGTDQPQHFGDGTRLSIL.

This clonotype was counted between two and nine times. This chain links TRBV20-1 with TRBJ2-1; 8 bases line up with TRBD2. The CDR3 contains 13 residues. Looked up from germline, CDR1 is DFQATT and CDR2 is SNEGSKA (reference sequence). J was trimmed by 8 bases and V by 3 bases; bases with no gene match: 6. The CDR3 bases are TGCAGTGCTAGGGACGGGGGGGCCCATGAGCAGTTCTTC. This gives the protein CSARDGGAHEQFF.

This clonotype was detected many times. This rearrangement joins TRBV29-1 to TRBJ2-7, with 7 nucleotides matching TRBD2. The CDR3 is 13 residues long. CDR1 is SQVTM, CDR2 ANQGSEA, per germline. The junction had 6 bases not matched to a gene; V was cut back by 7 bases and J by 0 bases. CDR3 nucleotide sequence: TGCAGCGGACGGGGGGTCTCCTCCTACGAGCAGTACTTC. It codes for CSGRGVSSYEQYF.

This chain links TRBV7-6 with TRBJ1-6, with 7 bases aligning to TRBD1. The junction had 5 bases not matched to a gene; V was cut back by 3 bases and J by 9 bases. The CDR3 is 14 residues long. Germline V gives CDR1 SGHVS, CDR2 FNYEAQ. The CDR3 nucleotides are TGTGCCAGCAGCTTTGACAGGACAGGTTCACCCCTCCACTTT. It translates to CASSFDRTGSPLHF.

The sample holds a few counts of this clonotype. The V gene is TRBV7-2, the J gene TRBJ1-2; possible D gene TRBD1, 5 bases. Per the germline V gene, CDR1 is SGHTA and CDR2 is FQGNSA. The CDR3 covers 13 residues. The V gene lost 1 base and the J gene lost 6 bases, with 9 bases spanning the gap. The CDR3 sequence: CASSLVRVDGYTF. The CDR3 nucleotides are TGTGCCAGCAGCTTAGTCAGGGTAGATGGCTACACCTTC.

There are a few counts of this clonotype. The DNA for the CDR3 is TGTGCCAGCAGTTTTGGGGCAGGGACCCAGTACTTC. Amino acid sequence: CASSFGAGTQYF. The V call is TRBV12-3 or TRBV12-4, the J call TRBJ2-5, with D possibly being TRBD1 (5 bases). Trimming took 3 bases from V and 7 from J, leaving 9 bases between them. The CDR3 loop spans 12 amino acids.

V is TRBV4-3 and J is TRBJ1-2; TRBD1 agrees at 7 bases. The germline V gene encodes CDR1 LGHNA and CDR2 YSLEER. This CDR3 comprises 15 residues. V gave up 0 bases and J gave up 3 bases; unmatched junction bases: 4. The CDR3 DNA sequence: TGCGCCAGCAGCCAAGATCGCACAGGGGACTATGGCTACACCTTC. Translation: CASSQDRTGDYGYTF.

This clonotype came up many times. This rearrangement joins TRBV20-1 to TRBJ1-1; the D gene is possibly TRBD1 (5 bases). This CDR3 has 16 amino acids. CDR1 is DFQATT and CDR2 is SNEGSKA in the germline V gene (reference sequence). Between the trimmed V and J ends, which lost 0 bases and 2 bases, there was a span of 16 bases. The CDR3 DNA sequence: TGCAGTGCTAGAGATTGGCAGGGACCAGTAAACACTGAAGCTTTCTTT. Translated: CSARDWQGPVNTEAFF.

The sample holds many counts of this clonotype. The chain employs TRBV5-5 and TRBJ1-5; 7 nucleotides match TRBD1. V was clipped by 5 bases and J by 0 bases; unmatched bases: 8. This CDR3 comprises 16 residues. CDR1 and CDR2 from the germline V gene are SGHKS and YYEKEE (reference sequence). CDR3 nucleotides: TGTGCCAGCAGTCCTGACAGGGCATATAGCAATCAGCCCCAGCATTTT. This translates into CASSPDRAYSNQPQHF.

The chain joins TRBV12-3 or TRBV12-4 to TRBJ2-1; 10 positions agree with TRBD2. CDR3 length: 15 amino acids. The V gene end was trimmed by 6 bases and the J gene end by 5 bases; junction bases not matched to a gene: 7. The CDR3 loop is CASSPTSGADNEQFF. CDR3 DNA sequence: TGTGCCAGCAGCCCCACTAGCGGGGCTGACAATGAGCAGTTCTTC.

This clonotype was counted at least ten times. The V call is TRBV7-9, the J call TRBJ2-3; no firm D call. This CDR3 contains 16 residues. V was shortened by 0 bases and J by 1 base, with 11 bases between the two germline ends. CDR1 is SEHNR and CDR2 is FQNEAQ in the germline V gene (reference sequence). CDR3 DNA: TGTGCCAGCAGCTTAGCGCGAGGCGTCCGCACAGATACGCAGTATTTT. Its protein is CASSLARGVRTDTQYF.

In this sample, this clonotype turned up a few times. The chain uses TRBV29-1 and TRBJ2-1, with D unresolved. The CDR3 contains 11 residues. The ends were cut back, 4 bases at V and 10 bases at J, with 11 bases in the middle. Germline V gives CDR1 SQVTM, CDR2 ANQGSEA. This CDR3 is CSVGTIREQFF. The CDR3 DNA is TGCAGCGTTGGGACCATCAGAGAGCAGTTCTTC.

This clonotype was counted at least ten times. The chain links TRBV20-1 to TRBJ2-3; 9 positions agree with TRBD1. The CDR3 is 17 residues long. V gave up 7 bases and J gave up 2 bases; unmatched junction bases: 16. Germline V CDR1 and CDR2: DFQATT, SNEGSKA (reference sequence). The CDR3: CSGGDRALRPNTDTQYF. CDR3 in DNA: TGCAGTGGAGGGGACAGGGCTCTTCGCCCTAACACAGATACGCAGTATTTT.

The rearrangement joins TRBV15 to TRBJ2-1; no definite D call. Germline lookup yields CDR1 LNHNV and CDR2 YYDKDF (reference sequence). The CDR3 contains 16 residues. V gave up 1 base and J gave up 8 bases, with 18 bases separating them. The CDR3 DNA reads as TGTGCCACCAGCAGAGTGAGTTTTGACGGAATCTATGAGCAGTTCTTC. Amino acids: CATSRVSFDGIYEQFF.

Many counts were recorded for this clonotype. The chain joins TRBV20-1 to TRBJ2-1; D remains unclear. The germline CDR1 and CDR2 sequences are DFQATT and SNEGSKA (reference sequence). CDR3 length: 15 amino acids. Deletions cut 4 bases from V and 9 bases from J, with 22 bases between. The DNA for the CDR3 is TGCAGTGCTACCCTTACTACCTCCTATAAGGGTGAGCAGTTCTTC. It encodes CSATLTTSYKGEQFF.

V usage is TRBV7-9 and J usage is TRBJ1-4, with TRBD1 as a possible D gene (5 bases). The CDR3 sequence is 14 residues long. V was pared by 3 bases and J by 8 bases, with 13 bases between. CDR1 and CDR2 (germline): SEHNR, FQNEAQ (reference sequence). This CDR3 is CASSLRGTGEKLFF. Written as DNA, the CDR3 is TGTGCCAGCAGCTTGCGGGGGACGGGAGAAAAACTGTTTTTT.